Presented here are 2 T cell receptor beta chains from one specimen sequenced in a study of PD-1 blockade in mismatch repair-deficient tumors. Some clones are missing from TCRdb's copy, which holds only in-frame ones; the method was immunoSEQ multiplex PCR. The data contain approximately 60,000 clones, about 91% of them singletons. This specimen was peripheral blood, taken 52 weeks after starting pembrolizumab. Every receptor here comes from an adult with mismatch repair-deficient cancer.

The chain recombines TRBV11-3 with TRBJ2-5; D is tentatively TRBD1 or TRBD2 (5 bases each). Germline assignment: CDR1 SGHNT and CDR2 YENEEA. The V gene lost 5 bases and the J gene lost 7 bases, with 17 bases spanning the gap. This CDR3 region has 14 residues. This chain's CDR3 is CASSLGTVRGTQYF. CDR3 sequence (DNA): TGTGCCAGCAGCCTAGGGACGGTTCGGGGGACCCAGTACTTC.

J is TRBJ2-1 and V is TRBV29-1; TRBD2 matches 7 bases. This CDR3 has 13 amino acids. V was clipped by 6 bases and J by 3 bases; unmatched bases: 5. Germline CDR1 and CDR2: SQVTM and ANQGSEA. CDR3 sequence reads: CSVYPGGYNEQFF. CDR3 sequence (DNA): TGCAGCGTGTACCCGGGAGGCTACAATGAGCAGTTCTTC.